This entry features one T cell receptor beta chain sequence. Using immunoSEQ multiplex PCR, the repertoire was profiled, and TCRdb retains in-frame clones only, with some absent. The repertoire includes about 130,000 clones, 90% to 97% of them detected once, and around 1.7% sits in the top ten. These data come from a study of cytomegalovirus exposure and HLA in healthy donors. Separate from the approximately 670-subject first cohort was the roughly 130-subject validation cohort, to which the donors belonged. This sequence originates from a man in his late teens or twenties in good health and CMV-seronegative. Sequencing was carried out using PBMCs.

The CDR3 DNA reads as TGTGCCAGCAGCCAAGCGATAGCCGCGGCAGGGCCGAACACTGAAGCTTTCTTT. Its translation: CASSQAIAAAGPNTEAFF. The V call is TRBV4-2, the J call TRBJ1-1; D is perhaps TRBD1 (5 bases). V lost 1 base, J lost 1 base, and 19 bases lay in between. Looked up from germline, CDR1 is LGHNA and CDR2 is YNFKEQ. This CDR3 spans 18 amino acids.